The sequence of this TCR beta chain was determined in a study of T cell repertoires in cytomegalovirus infection. This clonotype was counted only a few times. Its antigen remains unknown. One end of the junction does not line up with germline, which may come from a read error. Via MiXCR, TCRdb re-called the reads, giving one row per CDR3 protein. The sample yields under 850,000 distinct CDR3 sequences, approximately 33% seen once. This CDR3 is built from 14 residues. Germline CDR1 SGHDT, CDR2 YYEEEE. The clonotype originates from a human donor in good health (CMV status not recorded). Some clones in this sample may be carry-over from other donors' samples. Sequences were derived from cultured PBMCs, sampled from culture after CMV antigen stimulation. The chain uses TRBV5-6 and TRBJ1-2, with D perhaps matching TRBD1 (6 bases). The DNA for the CDR3 is TGTGCCAGCACCCAAAGGGGGTTCGGCTATAGCTACACCTTC. Its translation is CASTQRGFGYSYTF.